The clone carrying this T cell receptor (beta chain) was recorded many times. CDR1 and CDR2 from the germline V gene are MDHEN and SYDVKM. V was clipped by 5 bases and J by 3 bases, with 14 bases between them. The length of the CDR3 is 14 residues. This record belongs to a study of T cells in Graves' hyperthyroidism and ophthalmopathy. TCR beta CDR3 sequences were amplified from RNA transcripts. The study used the HTBI primer set for a first-round RT-PCR of the TCR CDR3. Each CDR3 protein is one row after TCRdb ran MiXCR on the multiplex PCR reads. The sample has around 450,000 distinct CDR3 sequences; about 13% are singletons.

The V and J genes are TRBV28 and TRBJ2-7; perhaps TRBD1 as D (6 bases). The sample comprised blood. The source of this sequence is a woman in her late teens or twenties with Graves' hyperthyroidism. In DNA, the CDR3 is TGTGCCAGCAGTCCTCTTCGGACAGTCTACGAGCAGTACTTC. Translation: CASSPLRTVYEQYF.